This entry features one T cell receptor beta chain sequence. The antigen is unknown. Amplification targeted TCR beta CDR3 regions from RNA transcripts. A set of HTBI primers served as the primers for a first-round RT-PCR of the TCR CDR3. TCRdb re-called the multiplex PCR reads with MiXCR, one entry per CDR3 protein. The table lists around 34,000 distinct CDR3 sequences, approximately 52% of them singletons, with 25% in the top ten. Together with thyroid ultrasound, orbital computed tomography, serum thyroxine and TRAb, clinical symptoms were used for diagnoses. PBMCs came from less than 11 ml fresh peripheral blood. This entry is derived from a study of T cells in Graves' hyperthyroidism and ophthalmopathy. Across the study: Specimen type is peripheral blood, collected at initial diagnosis prior to any treatment. Study-level points and caveats: Ophthalmopathy was distinguished from stable hyperthyroidism by 13 V-J signatures.

The CDR3 contains 14 residues. Per the germline V gene, CDR1 is SGHVS and CDR2 is FNYEAQ. Trimming removed 5 bases from V and 5 bases from J; junction bases left unmatched: 7. This TCR came from a woman aged 40 to 50 with Graves' ophthalmopathy. The chain couples TRBV7-6 to TRBJ1-2; TRBD1 aligns across 8 bases. The source material was blood. Here the CDR3 DNA reads TGTGCCAGCAGCCGTGACAGGGGAGGGTATGGCTACACCTTC. Translation: CASSRDRGGYGYTF.